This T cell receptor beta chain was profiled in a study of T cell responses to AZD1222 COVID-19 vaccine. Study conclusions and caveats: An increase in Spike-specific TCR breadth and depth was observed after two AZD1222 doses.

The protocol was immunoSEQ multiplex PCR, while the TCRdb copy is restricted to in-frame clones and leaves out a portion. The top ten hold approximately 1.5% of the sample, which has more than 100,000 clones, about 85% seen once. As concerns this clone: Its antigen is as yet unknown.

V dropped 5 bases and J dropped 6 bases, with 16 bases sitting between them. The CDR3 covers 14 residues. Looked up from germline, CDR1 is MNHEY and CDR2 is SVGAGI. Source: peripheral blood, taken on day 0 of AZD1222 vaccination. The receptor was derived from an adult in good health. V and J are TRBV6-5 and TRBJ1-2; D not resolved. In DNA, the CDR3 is TGTGCCAGCAGTCGGACCACTGCCGCGGATGGCTACACCTTC. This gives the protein CASSRTTAADGYTF.